This T cell receptor (beta chain) was documented in a study of T cell responses to AZD1222 COVID-19 vaccine. General study findings and limits: Spike-specific TCR breadth and depth grew following two AZD1222 doses. Donors, mostly white British, included more females; clonal diversity was possibly underestimated.

CDR3 length equals 15 residues. Per the germline V gene, CDR1 is SGDLS and CDR2 is YYNGEE. Trimming removed 0 bases from V and 5 bases from J; junction bases left unmatched: 7. About this clone: No antigen is known for it.

Measured with immunoSEQ multiplex PCR; TCRdb has only the in-frame clones, and not every one. This table holds about 98,000 clones, approximately 81% found once. Specimen: peripheral blood, collected on day 0 of AZD1222 vaccination. The rearrangement links TRBV9 to TRBJ1-2; TRBD1 agrees at 7 bases. The sequence was collected from an adult in good health. CDR3 loop: CASSVGRGNWYGYTF. The DNA for the CDR3 is TGTGCCAGCAGCGTAGGCAGGGGGAATTGGTATGGCTACACCTTC.